Below are 4 T cell receptor beta chains sequenced from a single sample in a study of blood T cell repertoires in COVID-19. The data were produced by immunoSEQ multiplex PCR, yet TCRdb's version contains in-frame clones alone and is incomplete. The sample lists about 220,000 clones, 86% occurring once. Material: peripheral blood. The source is a woman aged 30 to 39 who had recovered from COVID-19.

CDR3 loop: CASSGGGRTISTDTQYF. CDR3 coding DNA: TGTGCCAGCAGTGGCGGGGGGCGAACCATTAGCACAGATACGCAGTATTTT. V gene TRBV25-1 combines with J gene TRBJ2-3; 8 bases fit TRBD2. Germline trimming cut 4 bases from V and 0 bases from J; bases unmatched to any gene: 9. This CDR3 comprises 17 residues. CDR1 and CDR2 from the germline V gene are MGHDK and SYGVNS.

This clone was observed a single time. This chain joins TRBV15 and TRBJ2-2, with D possibly being TRBD1 (6 bases). The CDR3 has 15 residues. V lost 2 bases, J lost 4 bases, and 11 bases lay in between. The V gene's germline CDR1 is LNHNV and CDR2 YYDKDF (reference sequence). CDR3 loop: CATSRQTGRTGELFF. The CDR3 DNA reads as TGTGCCACCAGCAGACAGACAGGCCGCACCGGGGAGCTGTTTTTT.

The chain joins TRBV5-5 to TRBJ1-5; maybe TRBD1 (5 bases). This CDR3 region has 16 residues. Germline V gives CDR1 SGHKS, CDR2 YYEKEE (reference sequence). The V and J ends lost 4 bases and 0 bases respectively, with 14 bases between them. CDR3 amino acids: CASSAGTGYSNQPQHF. CDR3 in DNA: TGTGCCAGCAGCGCGGGGACGGGGTATAGCAATCAGCCCCAGCATTTT.

The J gene is TRBJ2-2, the V gene TRBV19; D call uncertain. From germline, CDR1 is LNHDA and CDR2 SQIVND (reference sequence). The CDR3 runs 11 residues. V was trimmed by 8 bases and J by 3 bases, leaving 4 bases between them. The CDR3: CASQYTGELFF. DNA for the CDR3: TGTGCCAGTCAGTACACCGGGGAGCTGTTTTTT. The whole variable domain, remainder taken from reference TRBV19 and TRBJ2-2, is DGGITQSPKYLFRKEGQNVTLSCEQNLNHDAMYWYRQDPGQGLRLIYYSQIVNDFQKGDIAEGYSVSREKKESFPLTVTSAQKNPTAFYLCASQYTGELFFGEGSRLTVL.